The 19 T cell receptor beta chains presented below share a single source sample, sequenced in a study of cytomegalovirus exposure and HLA in healthy donors (dated by TCRdb to 2015 to 2018). Receptor amplification or capture employed the immunoSEQ multiplex PCR assay. For the multiplex PCR, a mixture combining 60 forward primers for TCR Vbeta segments and 13 reverse primers for TCR Jbeta segments was used. Not all clones reach the TCRdb copy of this immuneACCESS table, which keeps in-frame sequences only. Checked studies attribute under half of the gap to unresolved V genes and leave the rest unexplained. The sample profile shows under 200,000 clones; 60% to 80% of them were found once. The top ten constitute 3% to 4.5% of the sample. The sequenced sample consisted of PBMCs. Receptors originate from a man between 25 and 39 years old in good health and CMV-seropositive.

The chain combines TRBV7-2 with TRBJ1-1; TRBD1 might be the D (5 bases). Germline values: CDR1 SGHTA, CDR2 FQGNSA. Trimming removed 4 bases at V and 9 bases at J, with 18 bases between. This CDR3 contains 14 residues. The CDR3 nucleotides read TGTGCCAGCAGCTATTCAACGGGGGTTCTTAAAGCTTTCTTT. As protein: CASSYSTGVLKAFF.

The chain is built from TRBV5-4 and TRBJ1-2; TRBD1 matches at 7 bases. J lost 5 bases, V lost 5 bases, and 6 bases had no gene match. Per the germline V gene, CDR1 is SGHNT and CDR2 is YYREEE (reference sequence). The CDR3 has 13 amino acids. As DNA, the CDR3 is TGTGCCAGCAGAACCGGGACAGAATATGGCTACACCTTC. It yields the protein CASRTGTEYGYTF.

This chain connects TRBV19 to TRBJ2-5; TRBD2 is a possible D gene (6 bases). The V end lost 1 base, the J end lost 2 bases, and 11 bases lay between the germline ends. From germline, CDR1 is LNHDA and CDR2 SQIVND (reference sequence). The CDR3 is 15 amino acids. CDR3 nucleotide sequence: TGTGCCAGTAGTATAGGGGCAGGAGGGCAAGAGACCCAGTACTTC. Its translation is CASSIGAGGQETQYF.

This chain links TRBV2 with TRBJ2-7, with TRBD2 identical over 13 bases. The CDR3 runs 16 residues. Germline V gene data show CDR1 as SNHLY and CDR2 as FYNNEI. V was pared by 6 bases and J by 2 bases, with 7 bases of the junction left unmatched. CDR3 loop: CASRPTSGGLAYEQYF. The CDR3 DNA follows: TGTGCCAGCAGGCCGACTAGCGGGGGGCTAGCCTACGAGCAGTACTTC.

The DNA for the CDR3 is TGTGCCAGTAGGCAGGGGGCCTCTGGCTACACCTTC. It translates to CASRQGASGYTF. The chain has TRBV19 and TRBJ1-2, with 8 bases identical to TRBD1. The germline V gene has CDR1 LNHDA and CDR2 SQIVND (reference sequence). V gave up 6 bases and J gave up 7 bases; unmatched junction bases: 4. This CDR3 comprises 12 residues.

This clone was seen more than once but under ten times. V and J are TRBV10-1 and TRBJ2-3; 11 positions match TRBD2. CDR1 and CDR2 from the germline V gene are WNHNN and SYGVQD (reference sequence). This CDR3 is built from 15 residues. The trim removed 2 bases at V and 6 bases at J, leaving 4 bases unmatched. CDR3 loop: CASSESSGGADTQYF. Written as DNA, the CDR3 is TGCGCCAGCAGTGAGAGTAGCGGGGGGGCGGATACGCAGTATTTT.

The V call is TRBV28, the J call TRBJ2-1, with D hard to call. Trimming took 8 bases from V and 4 from J, leaving 12 bases between them. Germline values: CDR1 MDHEN, CDR2 SYDVKM. The CDR3 contains 13 residues. The CDR3 DNA is TGTGCCAGCTCCTCCCCCACTTACAATGAGCAGTTCTTC. Its translation is CASSSPTYNEQFF.

The chain has TRBV30 and TRBJ1-3; a weak D match, TRBD1 (5 bases). The CDR3 loop spans 14 amino acids. V was trimmed by 2 bases and J by 4 bases, leaving 12 bases between them. Germline V lookup: CDR1 GTSNPN, CDR2 SVGIG (reference sequence). CDR3 nucleotides: TGTGCCTGGAGTCCAGACAGTTCCGGAAACACCATATATTTT. Its translation is CAWSPDSSGNTIYF.

The rearrangement uses TRBV29-1 and TRBJ2-1; 7 nucleotides match TRBD2. This CDR3 region has 13 residues. J was trimmed by 5 bases and V by 3 bases; bases with no gene match: 4. Germline V gene data show CDR1 as SQVTM and CDR2 as ANQGSEA. CDR3 DNA: TGCAGCGTTGAGAGCGGGGCCAACAATGAGCAGTTCTTC. Encoded protein: CSVESGANNEQFF.

This chain connects TRBV11-2 to TRBJ1-5, with unresolved D. The CDR3 contains 11 residues. In germline, CDR1 is SGHAT, CDR2 FQNNGV. V lost 4 bases, J lost 6 bases, and 4 bases lay in between. The CDR3 coding sequence is TGTGCCAGCAGCTCTTCTCAGCCCCAGCATTTT. Translating gives CASSSSQPQHF.

The CDR3 region has the DNA TGTGCCAGCATTGACTGGGGGGAGACAAGTTATGGCTACACCTTC. Translation: CASIDWGETSYGYTF. The J gene is TRBJ1-2, the V gene TRBV6-1; a weak D match, TRBD1 (5 bases). Germline CDR1 MNHNS, CDR2 SASEGT. V lost 7 bases and J 5 bases, leaving 20 bases between the germline ends. This CDR3 contains 15 residues.

The chain carries TRBV10-3 and TRBJ2-5; D remains unclear. From germline, CDR1 is ENHRY and CDR2 SYGVKD. Trimming pared 8 bases from V and 4 bases from J, leaving 20 bases between. The CDR3 contains 15 residues. The CDR3 DNA reads TGTGCCATCGCAGTCCGGCTAGGCGGTGGAGAGACCCAGTACTTC. It yields the protein CAIAVRLGGGETQYF.

The chain carries TRBV6-5 and TRBJ2-7, with D maybe TRBD1 (6 bases). Trimming pared 6 bases from V and 4 bases from J, leaving 19 bases between. The CDR3 has 15 residues. Germline CDR1 and CDR2: MNHEY and SVGAGI. The CDR3 here is CASSPTGRGGYEQYF. As DNA, the CDR3 is TGTGCCAGCAGCCCAACGGGCAGGGGTGGGTACGAGCAGTACTTC.

V usage is TRBV6-6 and J usage is TRBJ2-5; no clear D gene. The V gene's germline CDR1 is MNHNY and CDR2 SVGAGI (reference sequence). This CDR3 region has 12 residues. V shed 8 bases and J shed 1 base, with 8 bases lying between them. CDR3 in amino acids: CASQLAQETQYF. The CDR3 DNA reads as TGTGCCAGCCAACTCGCCCAAGAGACCCAGTACTTC.

The J gene is TRBJ2-3, the V gene TRBV6-6; 11 bases are a match to TRBD2. The germline V gene has CDR1 MNHNY and CDR2 SVGAGI (reference sequence). Trimming removed 11 bases from V and 4 bases from J; junction bases left unmatched: 11. The CDR3 is 15 residues long. CDR3 loop: CALGASGGMADTQYF. The DNA of the CDR3 is TGTGCCCTAGGCGCTAGCGGGGGGATGGCAGATACGCAGTATTTT.

The rearrangement uses TRBV7-7 and TRBJ2-2; D gene ambiguous. The CDR3 is 17 amino acids. Germline-derived CDR1 and CDR2 are SSHAT and FNYEAQ (reference sequence). The V and J ends lost 0 bases and 0 bases respectively, with 11 bases between them. CDR3 nucleotides: TGTGCCAGCAGCTTAGCCGATATCGACACGAACACCGGGGAGCTGTTTTTT. This gives the protein CASSLADIDTNTGELFF.

The chain couples TRBV2 to TRBJ2-2; D might be TRBD1 (6 bases). Germline loops: CDR1 SNHLY, CDR2 FYNNEI. Deletions cut 7 bases from V and 0 bases from J, with 18 bases between. The CDR3 loop spans 17 amino acids. DNA of the CDR3: TGTGCCAGCATCAGATGGGAGCAGGGGCCGAACACCGGGGAGCTGTTTTTT. Translating gives CASIRWEQGPNTGELFF.

This chain connects TRBV4-1 to TRBJ2-7; possibly TRBD1 for D (6 bases). CDR1 is MGHRA and CDR2 is YSYEKL in the germline V gene. V lost 0 bases to trimming and J lost 3 bases, with 18 bases between them. CDR3 size: 17 residues. The DNA of the CDR3 is TGCGCCAGCAGCCAAGAAGGTCGGACAGCGCGCAGCTACGAGCAGTACTTC. It encodes CASSQEGRTARSYEQYF.

The table lists this clone with a count of one. The rearrangement uses TRBV4-1 and TRBJ1-1; TRBD1 agrees at 7 bases. The CDR3 contains 14 residues. V gave up 0 bases and J gave up 7 bases; unmatched junction bases: 5. CDR1 and CDR2 from the germline V gene are MGHRA and YSYEKL. The CDR3 sequence: CASSQDLGTVEAFF. The CDR3 nucleotides read TGCGCCAGCAGCCAAGATCTCGGGACAGTTGAAGCTTTCTTT.